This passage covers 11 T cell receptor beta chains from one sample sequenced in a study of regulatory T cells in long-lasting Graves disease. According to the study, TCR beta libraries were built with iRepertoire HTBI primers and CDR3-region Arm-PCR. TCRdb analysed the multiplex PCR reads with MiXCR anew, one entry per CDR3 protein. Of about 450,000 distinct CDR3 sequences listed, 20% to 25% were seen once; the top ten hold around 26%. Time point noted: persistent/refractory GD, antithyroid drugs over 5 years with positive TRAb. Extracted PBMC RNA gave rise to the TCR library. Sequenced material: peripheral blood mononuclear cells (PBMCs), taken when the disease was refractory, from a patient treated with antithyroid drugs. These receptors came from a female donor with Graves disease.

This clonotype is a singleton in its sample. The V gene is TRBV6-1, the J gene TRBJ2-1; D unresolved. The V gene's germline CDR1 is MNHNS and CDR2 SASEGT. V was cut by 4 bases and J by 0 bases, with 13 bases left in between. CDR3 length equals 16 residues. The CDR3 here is CASSVDLSSSYNEQFF. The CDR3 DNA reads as TGTGCCAGCAGTGTTGACCTCTCGAGCTCCTACAATGAGCAGTTCTTC.

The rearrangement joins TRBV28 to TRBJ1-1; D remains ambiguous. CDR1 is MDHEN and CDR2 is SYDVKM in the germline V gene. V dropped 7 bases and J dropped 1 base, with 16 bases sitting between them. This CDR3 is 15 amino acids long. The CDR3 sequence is CASTYPTTKNTEAFF. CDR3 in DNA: TGTGCCAGCACCTACCCGACCACCAAGAACACTGAAGCTTTCTTT.

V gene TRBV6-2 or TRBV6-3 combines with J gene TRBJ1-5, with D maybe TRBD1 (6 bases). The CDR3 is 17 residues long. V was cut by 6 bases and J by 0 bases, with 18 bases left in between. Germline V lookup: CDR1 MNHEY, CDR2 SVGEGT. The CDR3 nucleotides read TGTGCCAGCAGGTCCGGATTACAGGGATATAGCAATCAGCCCCAGCATTTT. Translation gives CASRSGLQGYSNQPQHF.

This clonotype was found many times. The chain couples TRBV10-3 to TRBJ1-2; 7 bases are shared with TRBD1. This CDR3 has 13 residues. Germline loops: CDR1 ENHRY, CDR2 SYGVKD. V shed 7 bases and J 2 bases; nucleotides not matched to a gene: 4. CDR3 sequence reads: CAITPDRNYGYTF. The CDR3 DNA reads TGTGCCATCACCCCGGACAGGAACTATGGCTACACCTTC.

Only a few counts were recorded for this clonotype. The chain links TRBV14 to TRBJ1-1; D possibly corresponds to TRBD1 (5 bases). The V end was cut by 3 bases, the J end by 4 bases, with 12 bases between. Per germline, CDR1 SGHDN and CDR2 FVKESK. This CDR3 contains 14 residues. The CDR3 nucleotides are TGTGCCAGCAGCCAGGTTACAGGCGGCACTGAAGCTTTCTTT. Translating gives CASSQVTGGTEAFF. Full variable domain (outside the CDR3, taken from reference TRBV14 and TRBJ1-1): EAGVTQFPSHSVIEKGQTVTLRCDPISGHDNLYWYRRVMGKEIKFLLHFVKESKQDESGMPNNRFLAERTGGTYSTLKVQPAELEDSGVYFCASSQVTGGTEAFFGQGTRLTVV.

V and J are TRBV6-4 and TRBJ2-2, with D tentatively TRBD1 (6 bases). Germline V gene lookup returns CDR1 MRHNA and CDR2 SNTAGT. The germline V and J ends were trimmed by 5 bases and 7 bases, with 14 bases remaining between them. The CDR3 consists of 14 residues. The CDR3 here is CASSLGGHGGELFF. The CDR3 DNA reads TGTGCCAGCAGTTTAGGGGGTCACGGCGGGGAGCTGTTTTTT.

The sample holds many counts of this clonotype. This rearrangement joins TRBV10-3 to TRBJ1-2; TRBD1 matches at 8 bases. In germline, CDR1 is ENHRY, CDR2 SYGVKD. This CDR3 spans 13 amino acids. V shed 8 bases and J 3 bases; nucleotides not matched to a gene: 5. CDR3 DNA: TGTGCCATCGGGACAGGAAAGCACTATGGCTACACCTTC. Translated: CAIGTGKHYGYTF.

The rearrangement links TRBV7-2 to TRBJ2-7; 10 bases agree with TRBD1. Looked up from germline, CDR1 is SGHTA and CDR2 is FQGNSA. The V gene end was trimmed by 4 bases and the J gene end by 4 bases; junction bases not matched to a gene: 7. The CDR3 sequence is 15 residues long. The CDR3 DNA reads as TGTGCCAGCAGCTATACTCCGGGACAGGGGTACGAGCAGTACTTC. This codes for CASSYTPGQGYEQYF. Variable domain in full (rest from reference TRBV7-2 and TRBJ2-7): GAGVSQSPSNKVTEKGKDVELRCDPISGHTALYWYRQSLGQGLEFLIYFQGNSAPDKSGLPSDRFSAERTGGSVSTLTIQRTQQEDSAVYLCASSYTPGQGYEQYFGPGTRLTVT.

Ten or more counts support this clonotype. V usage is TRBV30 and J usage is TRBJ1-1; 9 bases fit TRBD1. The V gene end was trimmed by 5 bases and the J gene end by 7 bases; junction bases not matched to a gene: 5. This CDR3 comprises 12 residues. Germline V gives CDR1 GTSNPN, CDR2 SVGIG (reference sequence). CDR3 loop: CAWEQGAGEAFF. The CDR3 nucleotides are TGTGCCTGGGAACAGGGGGCGGGTGAAGCTTTCTTT.

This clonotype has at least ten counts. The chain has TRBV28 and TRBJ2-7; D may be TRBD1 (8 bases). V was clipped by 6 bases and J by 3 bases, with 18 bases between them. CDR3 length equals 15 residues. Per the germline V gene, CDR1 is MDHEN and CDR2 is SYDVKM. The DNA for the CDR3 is TGTGCCAGCAGCCCTTTGGACAGGGAGGGCTACGAGCAGTACTTC. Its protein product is CASSPLDREGYEQYF.

CDR3: CASSLSQVGKGTQYF. CDR3 nucleotide sequence: TGTGCCAGCAGTTTGTCCCAGGTGGGCAAGGGGACCCAGTACTTC. The gene calls are TRBV12-3 or TRBV12-4 and TRBJ2-5, with unresolved D. Trimming stripped 3 bases from V and 7 bases from J, with 18 bases between. The CDR3 is 15 amino acids.